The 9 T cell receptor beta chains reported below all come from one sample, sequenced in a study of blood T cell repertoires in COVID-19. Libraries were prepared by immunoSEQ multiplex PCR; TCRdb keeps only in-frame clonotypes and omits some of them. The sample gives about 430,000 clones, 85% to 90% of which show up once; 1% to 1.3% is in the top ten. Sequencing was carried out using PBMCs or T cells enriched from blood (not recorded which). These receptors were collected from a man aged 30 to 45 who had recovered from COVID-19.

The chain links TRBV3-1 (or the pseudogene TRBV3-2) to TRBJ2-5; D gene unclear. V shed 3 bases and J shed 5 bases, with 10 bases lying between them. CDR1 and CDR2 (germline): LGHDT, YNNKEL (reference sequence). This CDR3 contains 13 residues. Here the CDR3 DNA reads TGTGCCAGCAGCCACCTCGATCGGGAGACCCAGTACTTC. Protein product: CASSHLDRETQYF.

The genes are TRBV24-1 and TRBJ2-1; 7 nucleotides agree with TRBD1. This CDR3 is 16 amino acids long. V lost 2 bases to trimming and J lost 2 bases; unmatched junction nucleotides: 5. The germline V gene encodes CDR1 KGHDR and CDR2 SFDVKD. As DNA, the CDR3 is TGTGCCACCAGTGATTCGACAGGGACGCCCTACAATGAGCAGTTCTTC. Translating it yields CATSDSTGTPYNEQFF.

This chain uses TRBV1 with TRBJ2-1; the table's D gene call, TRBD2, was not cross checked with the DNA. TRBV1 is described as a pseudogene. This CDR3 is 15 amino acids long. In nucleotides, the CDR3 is TGCACCAGCAGCCACCAGGGACTAGGGGTTGTGTGGCAGTTCTTC. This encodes CTSSHQGLGVVWQFF.

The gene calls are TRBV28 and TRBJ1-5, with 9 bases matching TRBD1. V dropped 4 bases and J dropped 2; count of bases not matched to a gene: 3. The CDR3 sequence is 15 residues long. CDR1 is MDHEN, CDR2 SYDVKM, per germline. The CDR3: CASSYDRGGNQPQHF. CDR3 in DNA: TGTGCCAGCAGTTACGACAGGGGGGGCAATCAGCCCCAGCATTTT.

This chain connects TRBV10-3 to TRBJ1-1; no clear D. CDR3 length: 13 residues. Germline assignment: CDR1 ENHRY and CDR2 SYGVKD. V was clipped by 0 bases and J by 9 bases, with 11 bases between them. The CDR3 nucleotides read TGTGCCATCAGTGAGTCTGAATGGGCTCAAGCTTTCTTT. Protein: CAISESEWAQAFF.

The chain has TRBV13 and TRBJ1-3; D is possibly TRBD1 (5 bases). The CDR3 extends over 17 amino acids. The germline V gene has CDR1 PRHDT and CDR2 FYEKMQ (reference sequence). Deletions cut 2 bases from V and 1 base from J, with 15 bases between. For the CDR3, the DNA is TGTGCCAGCAGCTTACGGCCCAAGACAGAATCTGGAAACACCATATATTTT. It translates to CASSLRPKTESGNTIYF.

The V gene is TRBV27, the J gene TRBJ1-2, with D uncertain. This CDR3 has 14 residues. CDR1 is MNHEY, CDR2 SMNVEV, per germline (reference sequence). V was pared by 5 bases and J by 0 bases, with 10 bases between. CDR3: CASSPSQANYGYTF. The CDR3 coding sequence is TGTGCCAGCAGTCCATCACAAGCTAACTATGGCTACACCTTC.

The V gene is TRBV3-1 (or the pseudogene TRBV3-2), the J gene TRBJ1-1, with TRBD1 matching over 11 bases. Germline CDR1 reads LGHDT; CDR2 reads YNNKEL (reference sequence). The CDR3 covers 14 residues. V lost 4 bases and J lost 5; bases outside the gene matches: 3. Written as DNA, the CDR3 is TGTGCCAGCAGCCCGGGACAGGGGGATACTGAAGCTTTCTTT. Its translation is CASSPGQGDTEAFF.

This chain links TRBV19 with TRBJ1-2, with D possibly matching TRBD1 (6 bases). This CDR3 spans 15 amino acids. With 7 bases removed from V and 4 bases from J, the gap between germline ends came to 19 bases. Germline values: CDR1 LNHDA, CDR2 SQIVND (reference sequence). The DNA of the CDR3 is TGTGCCAGTACCTCGGCTTTTGGGGGCTTCTATGGCTACACCTTC. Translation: CASTSAFGGFYGYTF.